This T cell receptor beta chain derives from a study of vaccination effects on CD4 cells after COVID-19. About the research overall: Early samples were taken at day +14, late at days +241, +227, +161. Post-vaccine draws lagged the second dose by a median of 72 days. Study-wide points: The study, lacking early post-infection timepoints, had few convalescent patients. Both infection-induced and vaccine-induced clones contracted markedly at late post-vaccination timepoints.

Turning to this clone: What it recognizes is unknown.

Sequenced by immunoSEQ multiplex PCR; TCRdb stores in-frame clones only, minus some. The table lists roughly 35,000 clones, roughly four fifths of them singletons, with 5.5% to 8.5% in the top ten. Germline loops: CDR1 GTSNPN, CDR2 SVGIG (reference sequence). The CDR3 covers 12 residues. Trimming cost V 1 base and J 9 bases, with 7 bases left between them. When ten to eleven days of culture had elapsed, CD4+ T cells were isolated. The person acquired a PCR-confirmed SARS-CoV-2 infection between March and December 2020. Each participant received a vaccine that was either BNT162b2 or mRNA-1273, given as two doses.

This TCR derives from a human donor who had a prior SARS-CoV-2 infection. Sequencing was performed on CD4+ T cells from PBMCs cultured without peptide, taken after COVID-19 vaccination. The V call is TRBV30, the J call TRBJ1-6; D remains ambiguous. The CDR3 sequence is CAWSGFSSPLHF. DNA for the CDR3: TGTGCCTGGAGTGGTTTCTCTTCACCCCTCCACTTT.